A single sample gave rise to the 31 T cell receptor beta chains below, sequenced in a study of response to subunit inactivated influenza vaccine. MiXCR was run by TCRdb on the RT-PCR reads, yielding one entry per CDR3 protein. The table lists 800,000 to 1,000,000 distinct CDR3 sequences, around 20% of them singletons, with roughly a tenth in the top ten. Specimen: PBMCs from blood, collected approximately 5 days after vaccination. The receptors come from a man in his forties or fifties who received an inactivated influenza vaccine.

This clonotype appeared a single time. The chain carries TRBV20-1 and TRBJ2-4; D might be TRBD2 (6 bases). The germline gives CDR1 DFQATT, CDR2 SNEGSKA (reference sequence). V was cut by 4 bases and J by 16 bases, with 26 bases left in between. The CDR3 has 14 amino acids. Here the CDR3 DNA reads TGCAGTGCTACGCCAGAGGAGGGCCCAAGATCTCTATACTTC. It is translated as CSATPEEGPRSLYF.

This clonotype appeared a few times. The chain carries TRBV12-3 or TRBV12-4 and TRBJ2-1, with TRBD2 matching over 11 bases. The V and J ends lost 3 bases and 10 bases, in that order; junction bases with no gene match: 2. There are 13 residues in the CDR3. The CDR3 here is CASSLRLAGEQFF. CDR3 nucleotide sequence: TGTGCCAGCAGTTTGAGACTAGCGGGGGAGCAGTTCTTC.

This clonotype turned up a few times. The CDR3 bases are TGCAGTGCTAGAGATCGCCAGGTCTCTGGGGCCAACGTCCTGACTTTC. This translates into CSARDRQVSGANVLTF. The V and J genes are TRBV20-1 and TRBJ2-6; D is undetermined. Germline loops: CDR1 DFQATT, CDR2 SNEGSKA (reference sequence). The length of the CDR3 is 16 residues. Trimming removed 0 bases at V and 0 bases at J, with 9 bases between.

The chain joins TRBV18 to TRBJ2-7; TRBD1 matches at 12 bases. Losses at the gene ends were 5 bases for V and 0 bases for J; bases not matched to a gene: 14. The CDR3 length is 19 residues. The V gene's germline CDR1 is KGHSH and CDR2 LQKENI. The CDR3 bases are TGTGCCAGCTCAAACAGACCCAAGGGACAGGGGGCCTTCTCCTACGAGCAGTACTTC. Protein sequence: CASSNRPKGQGAFSYEQYF.

The DNA for the CDR3 is TGTGCCAGCAGCCAAGGGGACAGGGACAATGAGCAGTTCTTC. Translating gives CASSQGDRDNEQFF. The rearrangement links TRBV4-2 to TRBJ2-1; 9 positions match TRBD1. With 1 base clipped from V and 5 bases from J, the junction kept 0 bases outside the gene matches. Per the germline V gene, CDR1 is LGHNA and CDR2 is YNFKEQ. The CDR3 sequence is 14 residues long.

The chain has TRBV4-1 and TRBJ1-2; TRBD1 matches 7 bases. The CDR3 covers 14 residues. The V and J ends lost 3 bases and 2 bases, in that order; junction bases with no gene match: 3. The germline V gene encodes CDR1 MGHRA and CDR2 YSYEKL. For the CDR3, the DNA is TGCGCCAGCAGCCAGGGACAGCTAAACTATGGCTACACCTTC. Protein product: CASSQGQLNYGYTF.

The chain combines TRBV11-2 with TRBJ2-7, with 7 bases aligning to TRBD1. There are 16 residues in the CDR3. Germline lookup yields CDR1 SGHAT and CDR2 FQNNGV. The J segment lost 4 bases and the V segment lost 1 base, leaving 10 bases of the junction unmatched. CDR3 bases: TGTGCCAGCAGCTTAGTTACGACAGGGCCCTCGTACGAGCAGTACTTC. Translated, it gives CASSLVTTGPSYEQYF.

This clonotype was found a few times. The chain is built from TRBV27 and TRBJ2-7; D assignment may be TRBD1 or TRBD2 (5 bases each). The V gene's germline CDR1 is MNHEY and CDR2 SMNVEV (reference sequence). This CDR3 comprises 14 residues. V lost 6 bases to trimming and J lost 4 bases, with 16 bases between them. The CDR3 region is CASSFNSEGYEQYF. In nucleotides, the CDR3 is TGTGCCAGCAGCTTCAACAGCGAGGGGTACGAGCAGTACTTC.

There are a few counts of this clonotype. The J gene is TRBJ2-7, the V gene TRBV11-2; TRBD1 is a possible D gene (5 bases). Trimming removed 5 bases from V and 2 bases from J, with 10 bases in between. The CDR3 covers 13 residues. CDR1 and CDR2 (germline): SGHAT, FQNNGV. CDR3 sequence reads: CASSPWGAYEQYF. Here the CDR3 DNA reads TGTGCCAGCAGCCCCTGGGGCGCCTACGAGCAGTACTTC.

The rearrangement joins TRBV5-1 to TRBJ1-6, with D unresolved. Germline CDR1 SGHRS, CDR2 YFSETQ. V lost 0 bases, J lost 6 bases, and 7 bases lay in between. This CDR3 region has 14 residues. The CDR3 is CASSLGPVNSPLHF. The CDR3 nucleotides read TGCGCCAGCAGCTTGGGGCCAGTTAATTCACCCCTCCACTTT.

The gene calls are TRBV4-2 and TRBJ2-5; 9 bases are shared with TRBD2. Germline V CDR1 and CDR2: LGHNA, YNFKEQ. V lost 0 bases to trimming and J lost 5 bases; unmatched junction nucleotides: 4. This CDR3 is 15 amino acids long. CDR3 sequence reads: CASSQDAGGQETQYF. DNA for the CDR3: TGTGCCAGCAGCCAAGATGCGGGGGGGCAGGAGACCCAGTACTTC.

The chain uses TRBV12-3 or TRBV12-4 and TRBJ2-1; either TRBD1 or TRBD2 may supply D (5 bases each). This CDR3 is 11 amino acids long. Trimming took off 3 bases at V and 14 bases at J, with 11 bases between the two ends. Here the CDR3 reads CASSFRDVEFF. CDR3 coding DNA: TGTGCCAGCAGTTTCCGGGACGTTGAGTTCTTC.

The CDR3 DNA reads as TGTGCCAGCAGTCAAGCGGGGCGGGAGGGCCGTTATAATGAGCAGTTCTTC. It specifies CASSQAGREGRYNEQFF. This chain connects TRBV7-2 to TRBJ2-1, with 9 bases fitting TRBD2. Trimming cost V 6 bases and J 7 bases; bases outside gene matches: 16. Germline CDR1 is SGHTA and CDR2 is FQGNSA. CDR3 size: 17 residues. Variable domain in full (rest from reference TRBV7-2 and TRBJ2-1): GAGVSQSPSNKVTEKGKDVELRCDPISGHTALYWYRQSLGQGLEFLIYFQGNSAPDKSGLPSDRFSAERTGGSVSTLTIQRTQQEDSAVYLCASSQAGREGRYNEQFFGPGTRLTVL.

This clonotype was detected a few times. The chain links TRBV20-1 to TRBJ2-1, with 11 bases aligning to TRBD2. Germline V gene sequence: CDR1 DFQATT, CDR2 SNEGSKA (reference sequence). This CDR3 contains 18 residues. Trimming removed 1 base from V and 7 bases from J; junction bases left unmatched: 15. The CDR3 sequence is CSARGGLAGKGGTNEQFF. CDR3 sequence (DNA): TGCAGTGCTAGAGGCGGACTAGCGGGTAAAGGGGGTACGAATGAGCAGTTCTTC.

This clonotype has more than one count but fewer than ten. V usage is TRBV11-2 and J usage is TRBJ2-1; TRBD2 matches 8 bases. Trimming took 5 bases from V and 7 from J; bases not matched to a gene: 13. Germline V CDR1 and CDR2: SGHAT, FQNNGV. This CDR3 contains 16 residues. CDR3 loop: CASSPTFPGLVNEQFF. CDR3 sequence (DNA): TGTGCCAGCAGCCCTACCTTCCCGGGACTAGTAAATGAGCAGTTCTTC.

V and J are TRBV16 and TRBJ2-7; 7 positions agree with TRBD1. CDR3 length: 15 amino acids. Per the germline V gene, CDR1 is KGHSY and CDR2 is FQNENV. V gave up 0 bases and J gave up 6 bases; unmatched junction bases: 8. The CDR3 DNA sequence: TGTGCCAGCAGCCAATCCCAGGGGGTCGCGTCCGAGCAGTACTTC. It specifies CASSQSQGVASEQYF.

This clonotype was seen repeatedly, ten times or more. The chain couples TRBV7-9 to TRBJ2-5; D gene uncertain. CDR3 length: 14 amino acids. In germline, CDR1 is SEHNR, CDR2 FQNEAQ (reference sequence). Between the trimmed V and J ends, which lost 3 bases and 5 bases, there was a span of 13 bases. The CDR3 loop reads CASSLVGAAETQYF. CDR3 nucleotides: TGTGCCAGCAGCTTGGTCGGTGCTGCGGAGACCCAGTACTTC. Full variable domain (rest looked up from reference TRBV7-9 and TRBJ2-5): DTGVSQNPRHKITKRGQNVTFRCDPISEHNRLYWYRQTLGQGPEFLTYFQNEAQLEKSRLLSDRFSAERPKGSFSTLEIQRTEQGDSAMYLCASSLVGAAETQYFGPGTRLLVL.

The chain is built from TRBV28 and TRBJ1-5; D is possibly TRBD1 (5 bases). V lost 2 bases and J 6 bases, leaving 8 bases between the germline ends. CDR1 and CDR2 from the germline V gene are MDHEN and SYDVKM. This CDR3 spans 13 amino acids. The CDR3 nucleotides are TGTGCCAGCAGTTTACCAGGGCGTCAGCCCCAGCATTTT. This translates into CASSLPGRQPQHF.

This chain connects TRBV5-1 to TRBJ2-1; D is unclear. The CDR3 is 16 residues long. CDR1 is SGHRS, CDR2 YFSETQ, per germline. With 3 bases removed from V and 0 bases from J, the gap between germline ends came to 13 bases. The CDR3 DNA reads TGCGCCAGCAGCTCCGATGTGAGTAGCTCCTACAATGAGCAGTTCTTC. It yields the protein CASSSDVSSSYNEQFF.

This clonotype was detected only a few times. The chain joins TRBV7-6 to TRBJ2-2; possible D gene TRBD2, 5 bases. Germline loops: CDR1 SGHVS, CDR2 FNYEAQ. This CDR3 spans 14 amino acids. V gave up 2 bases and J gave up 7 bases, with 11 bases separating them. CDR3 sequence: CASSLHPGIGELFF. The CDR3 coding sequence is TGTGCCAGCAGCTTACATCCGGGGATCGGGGAGCTGTTTTTT.

This clonotype was recorded many times. This rearrangement joins TRBV12-3 or TRBV12-4 to TRBJ1-6; TRBD1 aligns across 8 bases. V lost 1 base to trimming and J lost 11 bases; unmatched junction nucleotides: 4. The CDR3 loop spans 14 amino acids. CDR3 loop: CASSLGQGSTPLHF. In nucleotides, the CDR3 is TGTGCCAGCAGTTTAGGACAGGGGAGTACACCCCTCCACTTT.

This clonotype has a handful of counts. The chain links TRBV6-1 to TRBJ2-7; D is ambiguous. Trimming left V 6 bases short and J 3 bases short, with 18 bases between. From germline, CDR1 is MNHNS and CDR2 SASEGT. The CDR3 is 15 residues long. The DNA for the CDR3 is TGTGCCAGCAGCCCTTTTACTTACGGCATCTACGAGCAGTACTTC. Translation gives CASSPFTYGIYEQYF.

V usage is TRBV4-2 and J usage is TRBJ1-5, with 10 bases lining up with TRBD1. The length of the CDR3 is 16 residues. Germline V gene data show CDR1 as LGHNA and CDR2 as YNFKEQ. J gave up 7 bases and V 2 bases, and 8 bases lay outside the gene matches. The CDR3, as DNA: TGTGCCAGCAGCCAAACCAGACAGGGGGCTCTACAGCCCCAGCATTTT. The encoded protein is CASSQTRQGALQPQHF.

This clonotype showed up many times. The rearrangement uses TRBV5-1 and TRBJ2-4, with D possibly being TRBD1 or TRBD2 (5 bases each). This CDR3 contains 14 residues. Germline-derived CDR1 and CDR2 are SGHRS and YFSETQ. V lost 0 bases and J lost 8, with 12 bases in between. The CDR3 nucleotides are TGCGCCAGCAGCTTGGGGCAGGGAGAGGACATTCAGTACTTC. Translating it yields CASSLGQGEDIQYF.

DNA for the CDR3: TGTGCCACCAGTCCAGCAGGGACCTACTCCTACGAGCAGTACTTC. Its translation: CATSPAGTYSYEQYF. This chain joins TRBV24-1 and TRBJ2-7; D is perhaps TRBD1 or TRBD2 (5 bases each). V lost 6 bases to trimming and J lost 0 bases, with 14 bases between them. Germline V gives CDR1 KGHDR, CDR2 SFDVKD. The CDR3 covers 15 residues.

The chain links TRBV7-9 to TRBJ2-2; D gene ambiguous. V lost 1 base and J 7 bases, leaving 7 bases between the germline ends. Germline CDR1 is SEHNR and CDR2 is FQNEAQ (reference sequence). The CDR3 contains 13 residues. The CDR3 DNA follows: TGTGCCAGCAGCTTAGGGGCCGGCGGGGAGCTGTTTTTT. Translated: CASSLGAGGELFF.

This clonotype was counted ten times or more. The chain joins TRBV6-2 or TRBV6-3 to TRBJ2-5; tentatively, D is TRBD1 or TRBD2 (5 bases each). Germline CDR1 reads MNHEY; CDR2 reads SVGEGT. The CDR3 has 14 amino acids. Trimming took 3 bases from V and 2 from J, leaving 10 bases between them. CDR3 sequence: CASSYSGPQETQYF. As DNA, the CDR3 is TGTGCCAGCAGTTATTCGGGACCTCAAGAGACCCAGTACTTC.

This clonotype was detected a few times. The rearrangement uses TRBV20-1 and TRBJ2-7; 10 bases agree with TRBD2. The CDR3 has 16 amino acids. In germline, CDR1 is DFQATT, CDR2 SNEGSKA (reference sequence). J gave up 0 bases and V 3 bases, and 8 bases lay outside the gene matches. For the CDR3, the DNA is TGCAGTGCTAGTGGGGGACTAGCGCAGCGCTCCTACGAGCAGTACTTC. This sequence encodes CSASGGLAQRSYEQYF.

There are a few counts of this clonotype. The chain couples TRBV6-2 or TRBV6-3 to TRBJ1-2; 7 positions agree with TRBD1. Germline V gene sequence: CDR1 MNHEY, CDR2 SVGEGT. CDR3 length: 13 residues. Losses at the gene ends were 7 bases for V and 0 bases for J; bases not matched to a gene: 2. In nucleotides, the CDR3 is TGTGCCAGCACAGGGGGATCTAACTATGGCTACACCTTC. This encodes CASTGGSNYGYTF.

This clonotype showed up just a few times. The J gene is TRBJ1-5, the V gene TRBV6-2 or TRBV6-3, with D perhaps TRBD1 (5 bases). This CDR3 has 15 amino acids. Germline V lookup: CDR1 MNHEY, CDR2 SVGEGT. Trimming left V 7 bases short and J 6 bases short, with 19 bases between. CDR3 nucleotides: TGTGCCAGCACTGAAAATTCAGGGATAGGTCAGCCCCAGCATTTT. It is translated as CASTENSGIGQPQHF.

The chain recombines TRBV20-1 with TRBJ2-3; the match to TRBD2 covers 8 bases. Per the germline V gene, CDR1 is DFQATT and CDR2 is SNEGSKA (reference sequence). This CDR3 contains 14 residues. V lost 4 bases, J lost 4 bases, and 7 bases stayed unmatched. CDR3 bases: TGCAGTGCTACGGCCGGGGGGGCCGCAGATACGCAGTATTTT. Protein sequence: CSATAGGAADTQYF.